Each of the 21 T cell receptor beta chains below was sequenced from the same sample in a study of early T cells in non-severe SARS-CoV-2 infection. TCRdb itself ran the 5' RACE reads through MiXCR, one entry per CDR3 protein. This table has around 50,000 distinct CDR3 sequences, about 12% appearing once. The sequenced material came from whole blood. The receptors shown here come from an adult who was a healthcare worker with PCR-confirmed SARS-CoV-2 infection or an uninfected control (not recorded which).

This clonotype appeared many times. The J gene is TRBJ2-7, the V gene TRBV7-9, with D possibly matching TRBD2 (6 bases). The germline V gene has CDR1 SEHNR and CDR2 FQNEAQ (reference sequence). The CDR3 contains 12 residues. V was cut by 8 bases and J by 3 bases, with 11 bases left in between. The CDR3 protein is CASGRGFYEQYF. The CDR3 DNA follows: TGTGCCAGCGGCCGGGGGTTCTACGAGCAGTACTTC. Supplemented by reference TRBV7-9 and TRBJ2-7, the full variable domain reads DTGVSQNPRHKITKRGQNVTFRCDPISEHNRLYWYRQTLGQGPEFLTYFQNEAQLEKSRLLSDRFSAERPKGSFSTLEIQRTEQGDSAMYLCASGRGFYEQYFGPGTRLTVT.

This clonotype was detected a few times. The rearrangement joins TRBV3-1 to TRBJ1-6; a possible D gene is TRBD1 (5 bases). The germline V and J ends were trimmed by 6 bases and 9 bases, with 15 bases remaining between them. Germline values: CDR1 LGHDT, CDR2 YNNKEL (reference sequence). CDR3 length: 14 amino acids. DNA for the CDR3: TGTGCCAGCAGTACGGGGGAGTCGAGTTCACCCCTCCACTTT. It is translated as CASSTGESSSPLHF.

The chain is built from TRBV29-1 and TRBJ2-1, with D perhaps matching TRBD1 (6 bases). Germline lookup yields CDR1 SQVTM and CDR2 ANQGSEA. Trimming removed 4 bases from V and 7 bases from J, with 11 bases in between. The CDR3 loop spans 12 amino acids. The CDR3 DNA sequence: TGCAGCGTTGTGCTTACAGGGAATGAGCAGTTCTTC. Translation gives CSVVLTGNEQFF.

This clonotype was found a few times. V usage is TRBV9 and J usage is TRBJ2-1; 8 bases align to TRBD2. CDR1 SGDLS and CDR2 YYNGEE come from the germline V gene. The ends lost 0 bases at V and 3 bases at J; junction bases unmatched: 2. The CDR3 is 15 amino acids. This CDR3 is CASSVDSGDYNEQFF. The CDR3 DNA reads TGTGCCAGCAGCGTAGATAGCGGGGACTACAATGAGCAGTTCTTC.

This clonotype was seen repeatedly, ten times or more. The V call is TRBV7-8, the J call TRBJ1-1; no reliable D call. CDR1 is SGHVS, CDR2 FQNEAQ, per germline. CDR3 size: 12 residues. Trimming stripped 4 bases from V and 1 base from J, with 4 bases between. The CDR3 spells CASSWPNTEAFF. For the CDR3, the DNA is TGTGCCAGCAGCTGGCCGAACACTGAAGCTTTCTTT. The variable domain in full, completed from reference TRBV7-8 and TRBJ1-1, reads GAGVSQSPRYKVAKRGQDVALRCDPISGHVSLFWYQQALGQGPEFLTYFQNEAQLDKSGLPSDRFFAERPEGSVSTLKIQRTQQEDSAVYLCASSWPNTEAFFGQGTRLTVV.

In its sample, this clonotype was seen many times. This sequence joins TRBV5-1 and TRBJ1-2; D gene uncertain. Germline assignment: CDR1 SGHRS and CDR2 YFSETQ. This CDR3 has 14 amino acids. Trimming pared 1 base from V and 4 bases from J, leaving 11 bases between. Written as DNA, the CDR3 is TGCGCCAGCAGCTTGCTGGACGGTAGCTATGGCTACACCTTC. Protein sequence: CASSLLDGSYGYTF.

This clonotype was counted between two and nine times. The chain couples TRBV3-1 to TRBJ2-7, with 7 bases matching TRBD1. The CDR3 is 15 amino acids. V lost 4 bases and J lost 3; bases outside the gene matches: 9. Germline-derived CDR1 and CDR2 are LGHDT and YNNKEL (reference sequence). CDR3 nucleotide sequence: TGTGCCAGCAGCCCCCCAGACAGGGCGGTCTACGAGCAGTACTTC. Translation: CASSPPDRAVYEQYF.

In its sample, this clonotype was seen many times. This chain uses TRBV2 with TRBJ1-1; D unresolved. The germline CDR1 and CDR2 sequences are SNHLY and FYNNEI. Trimming shortened V by 5 bases and J by 3 bases, and 7 bases separated the two germline ends. The CDR3 runs to 12 residues. The DNA for the CDR3 is TGTGCCAGCAGTTGGGGTTACACTGAAGCTTTCTTT. It specifies CASSWGYTEAFF. The variable domain in full, completed from reference TRBV2 and TRBJ1-1, reads EPEVTQTPSHQVTQMGQEVILRCVPISNHLYFYWYRQILGQKVEFLVSFYNNEISEKSEIFDDQFSVERPDGSNFTLKIRSTKLEDSAMYFCASSWGYTEAFFGQGTRLTVV.

The table lists this clonotype with many counts. The chain carries TRBV11-2 and TRBJ2-1, with 8 nucleotides matching TRBD2. The V gene end was trimmed by 2 bases and the J gene end by 5 bases; junction bases not matched to a gene: 2. Germline V CDR1 and CDR2: SGHAT, FQNNGV. The CDR3 covers 14 residues. This CDR3 is CASSLRTSNNEQFF. DNA for the CDR3: TGTGCCAGCAGCTTAAGGACTAGCAACAATGAGCAGTTCTTC.

This chain joins TRBV12-3 or TRBV12-4 and TRBJ2-1, with 16 bases identical to TRBD2. CDR3 length equals 18 residues. After removal of 6 bases from V and 8 bases from J, the junction contained 13 bases not matched to a gene. This CDR3 reads CASRPGLAGGLRVHEQFF. In nucleotides, the CDR3 is TGTGCCAGCAGACCGGGACTAGCGGGGGGGCTCCGGGTCCATGAGCAGTTCTTC.

The table lists this clonotype with a count of one. A read error may be the cause here, since a much bigger clone is one base away. The CDR3, as DNA: TGTGCCAGCACCACCACCCGGTGGGCTTTCACAGATACGCAGTATTTT. This sequence encodes CASTTTRWAFTDTQYF. The J gene is TRBJ2-3, the V gene TRBV12-3 or TRBV12-4, with D uncertain. CDR3 size: 16 residues. Trimming pared 7 bases from V and 2 bases from J, leaving 19 bases between.

The V and J genes are TRBV29-1 and TRBJ2-5; perhaps TRBD1 as D (5 bases). The V end lost 3 bases, the J end lost 5 bases, and 13 bases lay between the germline ends. Germline CDR1 and CDR2: SQVTM and ANQGSEA. CDR3 length: 13 residues. The CDR3 nucleotides are TGCAGCGTTGATGGGCAGGGAAGCGAGACCCAGTACTTC. It codes for CSVDGQGSETQYF.

Concerning this clonotype itself: At one boundary the junction diverges from the germline segment, which might be a read error. This rearrangement joins TRBV10-1 to TRBJ1-2, with D unresolved. The CDR3 runs to 19 residues. CDR1 and CDR2 (germline): WNHNN, SYGVQD (reference sequence). The CDR3 region is CASSESWTLMDGNSYVYTF. CDR3 DNA: TGCGCCAGCAGTGAGTCATGGACCCTAATGGACGGAAACTCGTATGTCTACACCTTC.

This clonotype is medium-sized in the sample. The CDR3, as DNA: TGCGCCAGCAGCGGGACAGGGGGGAACAATGAGCAGTTCTTC. Its translation is CASSGTGGNNEQFF. The chain joins TRBV10-2 to TRBJ2-1, with 11 bases lining up with TRBD1. CDR1 is WSHSY, CDR2 SAAADI, per germline. This CDR3 is built from 14 residues. V shed 6 bases, J shed 5 bases, and the junction held 3 bases outside the gene matches.

Turning to this clonotype: A much larger clone lies one base from this, so it may be a read error. The V gene is TRBV23-1, the J gene TRBJ2-3, with unresolved D. TRBV23-1 counts as an open reading frame of uncertain function. CDR3 size: 16 residues. In nucleotides, the CDR3 is TGCTCCAGCAGTCAATCGGAAGGGTATACGACAGATACGCAGTATTTT. It yields the protein CSSSQSEGYTTDTQYF.

The table lists this clonotype with a few counts. The rearrangement links TRBV2 to TRBJ1-1; D is possibly TRBD1 (6 bases). V lost 10 bases and J 11 bases, leaving 26 bases between the germline ends. This CDR3 contains 14 residues. Germline CDR1 SNHLY, CDR2 FYNNEI. CDR3: CATLTGQHQVAAFF. The CDR3 coding sequence is TGTGCCACCCTTACAGGACAGCACCAGGTAGCGGCTTTCTTT.

This clonotype was counted only a few times. This chain connects TRBV6-5 to TRBJ2-7; no firm D call. The CDR3 spans 15 residues. CDR1 is MNHEY and CDR2 is SVGAGI in the germline V gene. The germline V and J ends were trimmed by 5 bases and 6 bases, with 20 bases remaining between them. CDR3 sequence: CASSLSRGLGSEQYF. The CDR3 nucleotides are TGTGCCAGCAGTCTCAGTAGAGGCCTCGGCAGCGAGCAGTACTTC.

V gene TRBV30 combines with J gene TRBJ2-7; no firm D call. In germline, CDR1 is GTSNPN, CDR2 SVGIG (reference sequence). Trimming took off 2 bases at V and 2 bases at J, with 7 bases between the two ends. This CDR3 comprises 12 residues. The CDR3 region has the DNA TGTGCCTGGAGTCCAGGACCCTACGAGCAGTACTTC. Translated: CAWSPGPYEQYF.

This clonotype was counted ten times or more. This chain joins TRBV7-9 and TRBJ2-3; D remains ambiguous. The germline V gene encodes CDR1 SEHNR and CDR2 FQNEAQ (reference sequence). V was cut by 5 bases and J by 4 bases, with 10 bases left in between. This CDR3 comprises 13 residues. CDR3 region: CASSAKGADTQYF. CDR3 in DNA: TGTGCCAGCAGCGCGAAGGGCGCAGATACGCAGTATTTT.

There are many counts of this clonotype. This chain uses TRBV28 with TRBJ2-3; D gene unclear. Germline V CDR1 and CDR2: MDHEN, SYDVKM. The CDR3 has 12 amino acids. V lost 6 bases and J 6 bases, leaving 10 bases between the germline ends. DNA of the CDR3: TGTGCCAGCAGACTTTACCAGGATACGCAGTATTTT. Residues: CASRLYQDTQYF.

This clonotype was seen only a few times. The J gene is TRBJ1-5, the V gene TRBV21-1; TRBD1 is the table's D call, not checked against the DNA. TRBV21-1 is noted as a pseudogene. The CDR3 is 14 amino acids. CDR3: CASSKQGGDQPQHF. The CDR3 DNA sequence: TGTGCCAGCAGCAAGCAGGGGGGCGATCAGCCCCAGCATTTT.